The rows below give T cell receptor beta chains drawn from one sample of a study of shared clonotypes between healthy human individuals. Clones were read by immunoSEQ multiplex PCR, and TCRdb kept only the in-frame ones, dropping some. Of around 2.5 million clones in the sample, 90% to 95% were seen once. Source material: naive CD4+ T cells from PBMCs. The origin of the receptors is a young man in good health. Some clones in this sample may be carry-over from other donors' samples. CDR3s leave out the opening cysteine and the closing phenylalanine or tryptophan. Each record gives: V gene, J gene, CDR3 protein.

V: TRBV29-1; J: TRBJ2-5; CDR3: SVVKVVGIETQY
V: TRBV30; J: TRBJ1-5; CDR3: AWSVLGVNQPQH
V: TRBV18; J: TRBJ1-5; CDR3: ASSRAQTGGAGQPQH
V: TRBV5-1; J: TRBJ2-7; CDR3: ASGPDRVVREQY
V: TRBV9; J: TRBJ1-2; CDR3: ASSPRQGYGYT
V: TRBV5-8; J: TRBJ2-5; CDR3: ASSLGTSGRETQY
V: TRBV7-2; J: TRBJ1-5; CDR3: ASSPLLRGHSNQPQH
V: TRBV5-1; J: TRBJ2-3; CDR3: ASSLGGQGPDTQY
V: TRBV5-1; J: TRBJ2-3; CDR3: ASSSDSSTDTQY
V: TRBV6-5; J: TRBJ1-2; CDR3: ASRPGTGTDYGYT
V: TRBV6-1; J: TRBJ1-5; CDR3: ASRRVYSNQPQH
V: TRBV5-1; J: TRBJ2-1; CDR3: ASSLRLAGVRTTYNEQF
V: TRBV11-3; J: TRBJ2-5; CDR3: ASSSGQGGETQY
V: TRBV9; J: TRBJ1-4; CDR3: ASSGEGTLSNEKLF
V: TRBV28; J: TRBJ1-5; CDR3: ASSLPGNQPQH
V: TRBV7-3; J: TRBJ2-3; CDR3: ASSPQIAGSTDTQY
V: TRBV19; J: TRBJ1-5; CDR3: ASSIRDSQH
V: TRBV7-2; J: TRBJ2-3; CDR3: ASSSRTDTDTQY
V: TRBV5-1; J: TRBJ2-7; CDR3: ASSLEGTASLEQY
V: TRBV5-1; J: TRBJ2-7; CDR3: ASSLTISYEQY
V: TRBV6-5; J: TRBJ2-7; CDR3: ASTTEGSYEQY
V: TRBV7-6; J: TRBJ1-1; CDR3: ASSLEGRGGTEAF
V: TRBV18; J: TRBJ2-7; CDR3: ASSPGAATGGEQY
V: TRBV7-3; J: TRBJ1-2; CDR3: ASSHQRVYGYT
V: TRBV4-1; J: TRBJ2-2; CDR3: ASSQDISLSGRGELF
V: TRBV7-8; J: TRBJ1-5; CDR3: ASSLGWQAGLGNQPQH
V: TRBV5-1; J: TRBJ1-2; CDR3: ASSPRAGDYGYT
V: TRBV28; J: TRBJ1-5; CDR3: ASTRQPSGSNQPQH
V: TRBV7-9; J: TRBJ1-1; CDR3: ASSLLEATEAF
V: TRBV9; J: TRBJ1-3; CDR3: ASSPRVGSGNTIY